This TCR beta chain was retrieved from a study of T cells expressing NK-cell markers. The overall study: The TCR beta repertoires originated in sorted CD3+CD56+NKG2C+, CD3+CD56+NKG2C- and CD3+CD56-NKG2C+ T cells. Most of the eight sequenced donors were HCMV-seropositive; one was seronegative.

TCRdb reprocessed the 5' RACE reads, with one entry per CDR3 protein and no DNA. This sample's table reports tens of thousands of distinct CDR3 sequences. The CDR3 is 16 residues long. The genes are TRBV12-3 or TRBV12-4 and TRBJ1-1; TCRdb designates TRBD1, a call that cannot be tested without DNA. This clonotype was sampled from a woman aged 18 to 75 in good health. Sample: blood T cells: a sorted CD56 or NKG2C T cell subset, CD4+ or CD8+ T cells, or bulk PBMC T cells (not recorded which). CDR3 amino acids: CASSLADGTGDTEAFF.